This T cell receptor beta chain was identified in a study of CD8+CD57+ T cells in acquired aplastic anemia. As for the study in general: The DNA of sorted CD4+ and CD8+ cells averaged around 3.2 ug.

Patients sequenced had flow cytometry evidence of CD8+CD57+ cell expansion. This CDR3 is 15 amino acids long. From germline, CDR1 is MNHNS and CDR2 SASEGT. It was genomic DNA that served as the template for profiling TCR beta VDJ and CDR3. Via MiXCR, TCRdb re-called the reads, giving one row per CDR3 protein. The sample holds 150,000 to 200,000 distinct CDR3 sequences, 48% seen once. This clonotype was recorded at least ten times. The junction departs from the called germline gene at one end, perhaps through a read error. Sample: sorted CD4+, CD8+, or CD8+CD57+ T cells (not recorded which) from PBMCs. This sequence joins TRBV6-1 and TRBJ1-6; possible D gene TRBD1, 6 bases. This TCR was sampled from a human donor with aplastic anemia. The CDR3 is CASSDFGSMTRGASF. The CDR3 DNA is TGTGCCAGCAGTGATTTCGGCTCCATGACCCGGGGGGCCTCTTTT.